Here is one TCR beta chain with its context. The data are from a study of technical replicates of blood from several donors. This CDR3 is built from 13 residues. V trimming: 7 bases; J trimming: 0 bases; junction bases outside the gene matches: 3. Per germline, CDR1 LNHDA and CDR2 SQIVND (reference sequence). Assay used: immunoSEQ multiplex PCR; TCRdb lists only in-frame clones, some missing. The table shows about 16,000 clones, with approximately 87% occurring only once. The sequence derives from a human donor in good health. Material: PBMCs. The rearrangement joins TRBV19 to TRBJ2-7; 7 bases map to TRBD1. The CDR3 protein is CASTGTVSYEQYF. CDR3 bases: TGTGCCAGTACCGGGACAGTCTCCTACGAGCAGTACTTC.